This is a list of T cell receptor beta chains from one sample in a study of cytotoxic CD8 clonotypes in ibrutinib-treated CLL. Data came from immunoSEQ multiplex PCR; TCRdb stores just in-frame clones and leaves some out. The sample yields around 130,000 clones, 84% seen once. The source was PBMCs, collected after 24 months of ibrutinib treatment. The receptor set was obtained from a human donor with chronic lymphocytic leukemia. CDR3s include the opening cysteine and the closing phenylalanine or tryptophan. D genes are given only for firm matches. Clone size is stated in some rows and not others, as once, few, many or a class when expanded.

J gene | clone size | D gene | V gene | CDR3 protein | CDR3 DNA
TRBJ1-1 | . | . | TRBV5-6 | CASSFKTVGNTEAFF | TGTGCCAGCAGCTTCAAAACGGTCGGGAACACTGAAGCTTTCTTT
TRBJ2-1 | once | . | TRBV19 | CASSASVYEQFF | TGTGCCAGTAGTGCGAGCGTCTATGAGCAGTTCTTC
TRBJ2-2 | . | . | TRBV5-1 | CASSLDYRPGELFF | TGCGCCAGCAGCTTGGATTATCGGCCCGGGGAGCTGTTTTTT
TRBJ1-5 | . | . | TRBV21-1 | CASSPQDRGVGPQHF | TGTGCCAGCAGCCCCCAAGACAGGGGGGTTGGTCCCCAGCATTTT
TRBJ1-1 | . | . | TRBV19 | CASSTFTKGNTEAFF | TGTGCCAGTAGTACCTTTACAAAGGGAAACACTGAAGCTTTCTTT
TRBJ1-5 | . | . | TRBV19 | CASSIGAQGNQPQHF | TGTGCCAGTAGTATAGGGGCCCAGGGCAATCAGCCCCAGCATTTT
TRBJ1-2 | . | . | TRBV4-2 | CASSQDRALGYTF | TGTGCCAGCAGCCAAGATCGGGCCCTTGGCTACACCTTC
TRBJ2-7 | . | TRBD1 | TRBV5-1 | CASSLASQGAGEQYF | TGCGCCAGCAGCTTGGCCTCACAGGGGGCGGGAGAGCAGTACTTC
TRBJ1-1 | . | TRBD1 | TRBV6-6 | CASRRLGQTEHSFF | TGTGCCAGCAGACGCCTGGGACAGACCGAACACAGTTTCTTT
TRBJ1-1 | few | . | TRBV7-2 | CASSLVVDGAEAFF | TGTGCCAGCAGCTTAGTTGTCGACGGCGCTGAAGCTTTCTTT
TRBJ1-6 | few | . | TRBV7-9 | CASSLFGGLEYNSPLHF | TGTGCCAGCAGCTTATTCGGAGGGCTAGAGTATAATTCACCCCTCCACTTT
TRBJ1-1 | . | . | TRBV15 | CATSREKIGEAFF | TGTGCCACCAGCAGAGAAAAAATAGGTGAAGCTTTCTTT